One and the same sample provided the 11 T cell receptor beta chains below, sequenced in a study of shared clonotypes between healthy human individuals. Naive CD8 cells lacked CD45RO and underwent positive selection for CCR7, leaving out terminally differentiated effector memory CD45RA+ cells. The table came from immunoSEQ multiplex PCR; TCRdb's copy has only in-frame clones and leaves some out. The sample lists about 2.1 million clones, approximately 92% occurring once. The sequencing input was naive CD8+ T cells from PBMCs. Receptors originate from a young man in good health. Some clones in this sample may be carry-over from other donors' samples.

The chain joins TRBV5-6 to TRBJ1-1, with D perhaps TRBD1 (6 bases). The V end was cut by 1 base, the J end by 6 bases, with 16 bases between. The CDR3 consists of 15 residues. Germline loops: CDR1 SGHDT, CDR2 YYEEEE. The DNA of the CDR3 is TGTGCCAGCAGCTTGTTTCGGGGGGCGCAGGCTGAAGCTTTCTTT. Translating it yields CASSLFRGAQAEAFF.

This clone was detected only once. The chain links TRBV29-1 to TRBJ2-3, with D possibly matching TRBD1 (6 bases). Germline values: CDR1 SQVTM, CDR2 ANQGSEA. The CDR3 totals 11 residues. Trimming cost V 4 bases and J 9 bases, with 11 bases left between them. The DNA for the CDR3 is TGCAGCGTTGGATTAGGGGGAACGCAGTATTTT. Translating gives CSVGLGGTQYF.

V and J are TRBV27 and TRBJ2-5; TRBD2 might be the D (6 bases). Germline V gene lookup returns CDR1 MNHEY and CDR2 SMNVEV (reference sequence). V lost 2 bases to trimming and J lost 5 bases, with 15 bases between them. The CDR3 consists of 15 residues. The CDR3 DNA sequence: TGTGCCAGCAGTTTAAGTGTGCGGGGAATGGAGACCCAGTACTTC. Translated: CASSLSVRGMETQYF.

The genes are TRBV4-1 and TRBJ2-7, with D possibly matching TRBD2 (6 bases). The CDR3 is 16 residues long. In germline, CDR1 is MGHRA, CDR2 YSYEKL. V dropped 3 bases and J dropped 0 bases, with 15 bases sitting between them. In DNA form, the CDR3 reads TGCGCCAGCAGCCACAACCGGGAGAAAAGCTCCTACGAGCAGTACTTC. It encodes CASSHNREKSSYEQYF.

The sample holds a few counts of this clone. DNA for the CDR3: TGTGCCAGCAGTTTAGATGGGGATAGGCCCCAGCATTTT. This codes for CASSLDGDRPQHF. The chain employs TRBV28 and TRBJ1-5; D not certain. V lost 2 bases, J lost 9 bases, and 11 bases lay in between. This CDR3 is 13 amino acids long. Germline loops: CDR1 MDHEN, CDR2 SYDVKM.

V is TRBV19 and J is TRBJ1-1; 7 bases align to TRBD1. Germline CDR1 LNHDA, CDR2 SQIVND (reference sequence). Trimming at V came to 2 bases and at J to 4 bases, leaving 7 bases not matched to a gene. There are 15 residues in the CDR3. CDR3 loop: CASSIFQDRFTEAFF. The CDR3 DNA is TGTGCCAGTAGTATATTTCAGGACAGGTTCACTGAAGCTTTCTTT.

V and J are TRBV11-3 and TRBJ2-1; the D gene could be TRBD1 or TRBD2 (5 bases each). This CDR3 is 15 amino acids long. The germline CDR1 and CDR2 sequences are SGHNT and YENEEA. V lost 2 bases and J lost 1, with 9 bases in between. The CDR3 region has the DNA TGTGCCAGCAGCTTAAGAGGGGTTTCCTACAATGAGCAGTTCTTC. Translated: CASSLRGVSYNEQFF.

The J gene is TRBJ2-2, the V gene TRBV7-9, with D possibly being TRBD2 (6 bases). Germline V gives CDR1 SEHNR, CDR2 FQNEAQ (reference sequence). V was shortened by 5 bases and J by 7 bases, with 26 bases between the two germline ends. There are 18 residues in the CDR3. CDR3 protein: CASSPSRDSSVVGGELFF. The CDR3 DNA follows: TGTGCCAGCAGCCCCTCACGTGACTCTAGCGTGGTTGGCGGGGAGCTGTTTTTT.

This chain uses TRBV7-8 with TRBJ2-7; 10 nucleotides line up with TRBD2. The V segment lost 3 bases and the J segment 0 bases; nucleotides outside the gene matches: 8. In germline, CDR1 is SGHVS, CDR2 FQNEAQ. The CDR3 length is 17 residues. CDR3 in amino acids: CASSFLRGLAASYEQYF. In DNA, the CDR3 is TGTGCCAGCAGCTTCCTTCGCGGACTAGCGGCCTCCTACGAGCAGTACTTC.

The chain couples TRBV5-8 to TRBJ2-5; D is undetermined. Germline loops: CDR1 SGHTS, CDR2 YDEGEE. With 1 base removed from V and 2 bases from J, the gap between germline ends came to 6 bases. This CDR3 has 13 amino acids. CDR3 residues: CASSLLGQETQYF. CDR3 DNA: TGTGCCAGCAGCTTGTTGGGGCAAGAGACCCAGTACTTC. Full variable domain (rest looked up from reference TRBV5-8 and TRBJ2-5): EAGVTQSPTHLIKTRGQQATLRCSPISGHTSVYWYQQALGLGLQFLLWYDEGEERNRGNFPPRFSGRQFPNYSSELNVNALELEDSALYLCASSLLGQETQYFGPGTRLLVL.

This sequence joins TRBV11-2 and TRBJ2-2; no clear D gene. The CDR3 contains 15 residues. Germline loops: CDR1 SGHAT, CDR2 FQNNGV. V dropped 1 base and J dropped 6 bases, with 12 bases sitting between them. This CDR3 is CASSLVGSGSGELFF. CDR3 DNA: TGTGCCAGCAGCTTAGTTGGATCGGGTTCCGGGGAGCTGTTTTTT.